The 8 T cell receptor beta chains below come from one sample, sequenced in a study of radiotherapy plus CTLA-4 blockade in lung cancer. Data came from immunoSEQ multiplex PCR; TCRdb stores just in-frame clones and leaves some out. The sample records 62,000 or so clones, 79% being singletons. The specimen was peripheral blood, collected from a patient treated with radiotherapy plus ipilimumab. These receptors came from a human donor with non-small cell lung cancer who had a complete response to radiotherapy plus ipilimumab.

This sequence joins TRBV2 and TRBJ1-3; no clear D. The CDR3 has 16 residues. The germline V gene encodes CDR1 SNHLY and CDR2 FYNNEI. Between the trimmed V and J ends, which lost 6 bases and 0 bases, there was a span of 15 bases. The CDR3 coding sequence is TGTGCCAGCAGGGGCGCCGTAGGTAGCTCTGGAAACACCATATATTTT. Encoded protein: CASRGAVGSSGNTIYF.

The rearrangement uses TRBV19 and TRBJ2-1; 7 bases fit TRBD2. V dropped 5 bases and J dropped 7; count of bases not matched to a gene: 11. CDR3 length: 15 amino acids. Germline CDR1 and CDR2: LNHDA and SQIVND (reference sequence). CDR3 sequence: CASSLSGTTHNEQFF. The CDR3 DNA reads TGTGCCAGTAGTTTATCCGGGACTACACATAATGAGCAGTTCTTC.

This clone has just a few counts. The chain has TRBV5-1 and TRBJ1-6, with D uncertain. V was shortened by 5 bases and J by 0 bases, with 9 bases between the two germline ends. Germline-derived CDR1 and CDR2 are SGHRS and YFSETQ. This CDR3 spans 15 amino acids. The CDR3 DNA follows: TGCGCCAGCAGGGGCGGGAGCTCCTATAATTCACCCCTCCACTTT. The encoded protein is CASRGGSSYNSPLHF.

The V gene is TRBV28, the J gene TRBJ1-4; possibly TRBD1 for D (5 bases). V dropped 6 bases and J dropped 4 bases, with 15 bases sitting between them. Germline-derived CDR1 and CDR2 are MDHEN and SYDVKM. The CDR3 has 15 amino acids. Here the CDR3 reads CASRAPGPINEKLFF. The CDR3 DNA is TGTGCCAGCAGAGCGCCGGGACCGATTAATGAAAAACTGTTTTTT.

The V and J genes are TRBV29-1 and TRBJ2-5; 7 bases match TRBD1. Trimming cost V 7 bases and J 3 bases; bases outside gene matches: 8. CDR1 is SQVTM, CDR2 ANQGSEA, per germline. This CDR3 region has 13 residues. In nucleotides, the CDR3 is TGCAGCGGGTACAGGGGCGGTAAAGAGACCCAGTACTTC. Its translation is CSGYRGGKETQYF.

A few counts support this clone. This chain joins TRBV5-8 and TRBJ1-6, with D hard to call. Deletions cut 1 base from V and 0 bases from J, with 11 bases between. The CDR3 loop spans 17 amino acids. In germline, CDR1 is SGHTS, CDR2 YDEGEE. The CDR3 protein is CASSLNSGSSYNSPLHF. CDR3 in DNA: TGTGCCAGCAGCTTGAATTCGGGGAGCTCCTATAATTCACCCCTCCACTTT.

The J gene is TRBJ1-2, the V gene TRBV12-5; D is unclear. Trimming took off 6 bases at V and 4 bases at J, with 18 bases between the two ends. CDR1 LGHNT and CDR2 FRNRAP come from the germline V gene. This CDR3 region has 15 residues. The CDR3, as DNA: TGTGCTAGTGGCCGACACTCCTTGATCCCCTATGGCTACACCTTC. This gives the protein CASGRHSLIPYGYTF.

V is TRBV7-8 and J is TRBJ2-1; 10 bases fit TRBD2. Germline assignment: CDR1 SGHVS and CDR2 FQNEAQ. V gave up 3 bases and J gave up 0 bases; unmatched junction bases: 17. The CDR3 runs to 21 residues. The CDR3 sequence: CASSFPSLGLADASSYNEQFF. The DNA for the CDR3 is TGTGCCAGCAGCTTTCCTTCCTTAGGACTAGCGGACGCAAGCTCCTACAATGAGCAGTTCTTC.